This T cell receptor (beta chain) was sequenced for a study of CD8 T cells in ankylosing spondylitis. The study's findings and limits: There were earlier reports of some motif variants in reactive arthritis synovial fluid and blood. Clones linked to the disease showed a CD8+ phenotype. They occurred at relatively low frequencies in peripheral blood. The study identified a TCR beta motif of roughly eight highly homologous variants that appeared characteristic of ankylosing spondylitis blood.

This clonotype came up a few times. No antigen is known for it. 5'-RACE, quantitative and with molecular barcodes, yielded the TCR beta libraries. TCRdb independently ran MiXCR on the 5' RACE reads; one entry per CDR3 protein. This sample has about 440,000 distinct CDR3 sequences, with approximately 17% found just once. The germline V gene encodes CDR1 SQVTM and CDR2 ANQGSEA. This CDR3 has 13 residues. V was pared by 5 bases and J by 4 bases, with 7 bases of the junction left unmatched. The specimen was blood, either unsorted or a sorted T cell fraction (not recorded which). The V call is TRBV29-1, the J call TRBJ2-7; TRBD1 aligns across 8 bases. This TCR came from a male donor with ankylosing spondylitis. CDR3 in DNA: TGCAGCGTTTCGGGGACAGGAAATTACGAGCAGTACTTC. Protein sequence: CSVSGTGNYEQYF.